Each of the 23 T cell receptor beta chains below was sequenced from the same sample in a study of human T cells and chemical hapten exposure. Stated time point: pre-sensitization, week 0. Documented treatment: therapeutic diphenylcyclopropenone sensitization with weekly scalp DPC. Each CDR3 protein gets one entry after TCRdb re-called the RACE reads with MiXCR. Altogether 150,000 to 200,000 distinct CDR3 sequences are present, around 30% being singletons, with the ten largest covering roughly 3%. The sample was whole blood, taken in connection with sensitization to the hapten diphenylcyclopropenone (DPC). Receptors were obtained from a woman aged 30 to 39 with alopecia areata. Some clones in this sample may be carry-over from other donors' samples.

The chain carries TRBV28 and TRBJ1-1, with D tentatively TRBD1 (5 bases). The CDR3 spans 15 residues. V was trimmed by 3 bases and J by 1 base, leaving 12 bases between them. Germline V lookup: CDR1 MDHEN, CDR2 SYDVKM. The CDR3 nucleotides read TGTGCCAGCAGTTTTGGTGGGGCCCAGAACACTGAAGCTTTCTTT. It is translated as CASSFGGAQNTEAFF.

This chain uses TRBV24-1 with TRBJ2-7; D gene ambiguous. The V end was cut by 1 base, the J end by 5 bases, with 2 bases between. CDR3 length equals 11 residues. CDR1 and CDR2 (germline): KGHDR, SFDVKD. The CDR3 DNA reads TGTGCCACCAGTGATTTAAACGAGCAGTACTTC. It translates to CATSDLNEQYF.

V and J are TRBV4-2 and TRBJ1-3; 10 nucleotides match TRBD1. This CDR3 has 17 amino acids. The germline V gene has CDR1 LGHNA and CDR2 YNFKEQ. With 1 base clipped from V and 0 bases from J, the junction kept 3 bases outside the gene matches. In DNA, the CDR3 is TGTGCCAGCAGCCAAGGGGGACAGGGGCACTCTGGAAACACCATATATTTT. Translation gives CASSQGGQGHSGNTIYF.

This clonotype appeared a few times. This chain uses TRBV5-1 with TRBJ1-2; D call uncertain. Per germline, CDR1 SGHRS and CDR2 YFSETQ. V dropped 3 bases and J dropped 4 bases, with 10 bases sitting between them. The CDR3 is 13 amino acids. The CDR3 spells CASSSDGSYGYTF. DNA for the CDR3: TGCGCCAGCAGCTCTGACGGAAGCTATGGCTACACCTTC.

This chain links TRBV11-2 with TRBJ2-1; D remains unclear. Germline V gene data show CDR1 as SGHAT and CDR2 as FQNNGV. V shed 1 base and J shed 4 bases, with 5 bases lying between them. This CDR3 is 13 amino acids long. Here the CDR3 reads CASSLAYYNEQFF. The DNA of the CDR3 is TGTGCCAGCAGCTTAGCCTATTACAATGAGCAGTTCTTC.

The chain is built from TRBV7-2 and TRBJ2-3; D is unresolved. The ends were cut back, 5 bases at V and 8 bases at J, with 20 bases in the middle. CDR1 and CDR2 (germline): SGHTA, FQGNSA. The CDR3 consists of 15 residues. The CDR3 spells CASSPLAELGGTQYF. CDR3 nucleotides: TGTGCCAGCAGCCCACTGGCGGAGCTGGGTGGTACGCAGTATTTT.

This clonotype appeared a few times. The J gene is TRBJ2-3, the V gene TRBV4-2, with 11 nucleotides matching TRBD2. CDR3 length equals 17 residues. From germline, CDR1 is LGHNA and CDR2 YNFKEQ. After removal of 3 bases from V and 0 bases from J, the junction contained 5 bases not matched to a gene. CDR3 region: CASSQGLADPSTDTQYF. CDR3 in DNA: TGTGCCAGCAGCCAGGGACTAGCGGATCCTAGCACAGATACGCAGTATTTT.

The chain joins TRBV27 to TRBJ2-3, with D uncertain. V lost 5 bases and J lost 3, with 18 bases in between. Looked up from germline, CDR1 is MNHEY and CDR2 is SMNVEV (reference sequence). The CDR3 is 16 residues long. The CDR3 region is CASSPRLPMGTDTQYF. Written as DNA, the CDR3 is TGTGCCAGCAGTCCCCGGTTACCCATGGGGACAGATACGCAGTATTTT.

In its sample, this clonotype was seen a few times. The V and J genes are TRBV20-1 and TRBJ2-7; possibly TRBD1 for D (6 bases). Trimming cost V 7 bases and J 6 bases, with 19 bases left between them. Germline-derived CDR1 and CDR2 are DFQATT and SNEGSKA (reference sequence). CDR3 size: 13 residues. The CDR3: CSVRGHRLGEQYF. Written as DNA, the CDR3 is TGCAGTGTAAGGGGACACCGACTTGGCGAGCAGTACTTC.

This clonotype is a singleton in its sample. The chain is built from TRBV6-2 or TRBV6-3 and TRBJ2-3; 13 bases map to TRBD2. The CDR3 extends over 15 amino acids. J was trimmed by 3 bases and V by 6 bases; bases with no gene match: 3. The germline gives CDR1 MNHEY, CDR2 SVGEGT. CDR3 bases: TGTGCCAGCAGCTCGGGACTAGCGGGGACAGATACGCAGTATTTT. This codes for CASSSGLAGTDTQYF.

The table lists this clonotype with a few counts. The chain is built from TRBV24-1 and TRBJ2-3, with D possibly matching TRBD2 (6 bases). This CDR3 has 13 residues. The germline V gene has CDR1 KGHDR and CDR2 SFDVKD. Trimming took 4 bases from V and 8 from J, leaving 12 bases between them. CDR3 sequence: CATSDSGLSTQYF. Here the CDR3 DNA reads TGTGCCACCAGTGACTCGGGACTCAGTACGCAGTATTTT.

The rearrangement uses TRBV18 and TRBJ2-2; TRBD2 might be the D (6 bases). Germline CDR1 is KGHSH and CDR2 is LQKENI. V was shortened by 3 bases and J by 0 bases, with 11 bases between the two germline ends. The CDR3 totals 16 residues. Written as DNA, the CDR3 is TGTGCCAGCTCACCGATGGGACTCCCGAACACCGGGGAGCTGTTTTTT. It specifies CASSPMGLPNTGELFF.

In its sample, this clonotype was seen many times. The DNA of the CDR3 is TGCGCCAGCAGCTTGGCGGGTGACACCGGGGAGCTGTTTTTT. The encoded protein is CASSLAGDTGELFF. V usage is TRBV5-1 and J usage is TRBJ2-2; D not resolved. The CDR3 sequence is 14 residues long. V was cut by 0 bases and J by 3 bases, with 6 bases left in between. The germline V gene encodes CDR1 SGHRS and CDR2 YFSETQ.

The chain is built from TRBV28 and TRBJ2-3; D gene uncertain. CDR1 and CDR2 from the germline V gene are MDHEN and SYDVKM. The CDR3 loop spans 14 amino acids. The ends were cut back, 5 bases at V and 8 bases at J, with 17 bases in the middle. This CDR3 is CASSPPRKLRTQYF. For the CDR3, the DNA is TGTGCCAGCAGTCCCCCGAGGAAACTACGTACGCAGTATTTT.

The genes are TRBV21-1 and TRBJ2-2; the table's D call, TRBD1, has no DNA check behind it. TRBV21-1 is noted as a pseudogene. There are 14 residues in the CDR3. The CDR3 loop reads CASSRDSSFGELFF. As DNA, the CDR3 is TGTGCCAGCAGTCGGGACAGCAGCTTCGGGGAGCTGTTTTTT.

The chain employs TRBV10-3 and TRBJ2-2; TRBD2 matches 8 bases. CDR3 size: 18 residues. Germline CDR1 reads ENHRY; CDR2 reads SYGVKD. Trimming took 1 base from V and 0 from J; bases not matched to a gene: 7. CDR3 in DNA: TGTGCCATCAGTGAGTTTTCTAGCGGGTACGCGAACACCGGGGAGCTGTTTTTT. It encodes CAISEFSSGYANTGELFF.

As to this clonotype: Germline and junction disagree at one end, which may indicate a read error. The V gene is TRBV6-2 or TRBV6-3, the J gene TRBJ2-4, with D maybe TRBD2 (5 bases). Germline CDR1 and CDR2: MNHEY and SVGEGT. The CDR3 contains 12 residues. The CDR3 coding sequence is TGTGCCAGCCAAATGCCGGGGAGCAGCCGGCACTTC. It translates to CASQMPGSSRHF.

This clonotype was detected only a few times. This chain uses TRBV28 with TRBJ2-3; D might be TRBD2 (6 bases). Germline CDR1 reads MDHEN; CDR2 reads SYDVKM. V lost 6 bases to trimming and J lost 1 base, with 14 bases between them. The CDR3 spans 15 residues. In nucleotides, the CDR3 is TGTGCCAGCAGGTCTCCGGGAGTGGGCACAGATACGCAGTATTTT. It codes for CASRSPGVGTDTQYF. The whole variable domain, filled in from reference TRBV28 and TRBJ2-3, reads DVKVTQSSRYLVKRTGEKVFLECVQDMDHENMFWYRQDPGLGLRLIYFSYDVKMKEKGDIPEGYSVSREKKERFSLILESASTNQTSMYLCASRSPGVGTDTQYFGPGTRLTVL.

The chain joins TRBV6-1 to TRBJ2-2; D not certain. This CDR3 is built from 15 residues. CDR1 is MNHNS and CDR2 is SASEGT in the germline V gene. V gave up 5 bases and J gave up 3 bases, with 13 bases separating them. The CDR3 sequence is CASSRRSGDTGELFF. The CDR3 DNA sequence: TGTGCCAGCAGTCGCCGTTCGGGCGACACCGGGGAGCTGTTTTTT.

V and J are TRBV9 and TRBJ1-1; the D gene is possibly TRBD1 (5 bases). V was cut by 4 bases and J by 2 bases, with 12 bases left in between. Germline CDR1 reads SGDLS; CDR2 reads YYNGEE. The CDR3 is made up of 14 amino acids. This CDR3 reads CASSPEGLNTEAFF. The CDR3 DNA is TGTGCCAGCAGCCCCGAGGGGCTAAACACTGAAGCTTTCTTT.

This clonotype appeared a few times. The CDR3 nucleotides read TGTGCCAGCAGCTTACATGGGAGTGGAGATACGCAGTATTTT. This codes for CASSLHGSGDTQYF. This chain connects TRBV7-9 to TRBJ2-3; D perhaps matches TRBD2 (5 bases). From germline, CDR1 is SEHNR and CDR2 FQNEAQ (reference sequence). The CDR3 contains 14 residues. Trimming removed 2 bases from V and 5 bases from J, with 11 bases in between. Variable domain in full (rest from reference TRBV7-9 and TRBJ2-3): DTGVSQNPRHKITKRGQNVTFRCDPISEHNRLYWYRQTLGQGPEFLTYFQNEAQLEKSRLLSDRFSAERPKGSFSTLEIQRTEQGDSAMYLCASSLHGSGDTQYFGPGTRLTVL.

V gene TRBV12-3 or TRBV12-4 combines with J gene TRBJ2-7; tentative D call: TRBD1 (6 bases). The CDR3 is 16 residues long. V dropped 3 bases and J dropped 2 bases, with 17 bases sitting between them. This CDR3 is CASSFGNRDFPYEQYF. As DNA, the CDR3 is TGTGCCAGCAGTTTCGGAAACAGGGATTTTCCCTACGAGCAGTACTTC.

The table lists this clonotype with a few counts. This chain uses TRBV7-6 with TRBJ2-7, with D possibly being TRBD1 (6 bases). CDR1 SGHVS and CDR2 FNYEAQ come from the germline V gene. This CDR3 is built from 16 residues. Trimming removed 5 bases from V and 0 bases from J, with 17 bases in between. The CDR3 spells CASSRLGATSSYEQYF. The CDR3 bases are TGTGCCAGCAGCCGATTGGGGGCAACGAGCTCCTACGAGCAGTACTTC. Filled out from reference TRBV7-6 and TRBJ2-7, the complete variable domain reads GAGVSQSPRYKVTKRGQDVALRCDPISGHVSLYWYRQALGQGPEFLTYFNYEAQQDKSGLPNDRFSAERPEGSISTLTIQRTEQRDSAMYRCASSRLGATSSYEQYFGPGTRLTVT.